This TCR beta chain appears in the sequencing data of a study of cytomegalovirus exposure and HLA in healthy donors. Regarding the study as a whole: Information on immune exposure was restricted to one variable (CMV serostatus). Compared with the approximately 680-donor mean, an Asian-associated ancestry cluster reportedly had fewer N-insertions, according to a later analysis. Most of the TCR beta V segments (in an earlier analysis) were productive either about 87% or about 30% of the time.

The PCR ran on 60 Vbeta and 13 Jbeta primers. Authors' data handling: Later, 75 million to 100 million unique TCR beta chains were counted in an analysis, and 10 million to 12 million of them were shared. Sequencing used immunoSEQ multiplex PCR; TCRdb keeps in-frame clones, though not all of them. The V and J calls and clone size were taken over from that table, and D and trimming were inferred from the DNA. This sample lists about 78,000 clones; its ten largest clones have 6% to 8%. Regarding this clone: No antigen is known for it.

This CDR3 is built from 15 residues. Per the germline V gene, CDR1 is LNHDA and CDR2 is SQIVND (reference sequence). V dropped 3 bases and J dropped 3 bases, with 15 bases sitting between them. Input material: PBMCs. The chain joins TRBV19 to TRBJ2-7, with a possible D match to TRBD2 (5 bases). The clonotype comes from a female donor in good health and CMV-seropositive. The CDR3 loop is CASSIEGGVGYEQYF. The CDR3 nucleotides are TGTGCCAGTAGTATTGAGGGCGGTGTGGGCTACGAGCAGTACTTC. Supplemented by reference TRBV19 and TRBJ2-7, the full variable domain reads DGGITQSPKYLFRKEGQNVTLSCEQNLNHDAMYWYRQDPGQGLRLIYYSQIVNDFQKGDIAEGYSVSREKKESFPLTVTSAQKNPTAFYLCASSIEGGVGYEQYFGPGTRLTVT.